This T cell receptor (beta chain) came from a study of cytomegalovirus exposure and HLA in healthy donors. This CDR3 contains 17 residues. Unmatched junction bases numbered 15, after V lost 3 bases and J lost 4 bases. The germline gives CDR1 SGDLS, CDR2 YYNGEE. Primers: 60 Vbeta forward and 13 Jbeta reverse. Profiling relied on immunoSEQ multiplex PCR, and the TCRdb table lists in-frame clones only, not all of them. This sample has around 110,000 clones, with 65% found just once. Material: PBMCs. The gene calls are TRBV9 and TRBJ1-2, with 7 bases identical to TRBD1. This clonotype originated in a woman between 40 and 55 years old in good health and CMV-seropositive. In nucleotides, the CDR3 is TGTGCCAGCAGCGGGCTTGCCGCGATCAGGGGGAGCTATGGCTACACCTTC. It yields the protein CASSGLAAIRGSYGYTF.